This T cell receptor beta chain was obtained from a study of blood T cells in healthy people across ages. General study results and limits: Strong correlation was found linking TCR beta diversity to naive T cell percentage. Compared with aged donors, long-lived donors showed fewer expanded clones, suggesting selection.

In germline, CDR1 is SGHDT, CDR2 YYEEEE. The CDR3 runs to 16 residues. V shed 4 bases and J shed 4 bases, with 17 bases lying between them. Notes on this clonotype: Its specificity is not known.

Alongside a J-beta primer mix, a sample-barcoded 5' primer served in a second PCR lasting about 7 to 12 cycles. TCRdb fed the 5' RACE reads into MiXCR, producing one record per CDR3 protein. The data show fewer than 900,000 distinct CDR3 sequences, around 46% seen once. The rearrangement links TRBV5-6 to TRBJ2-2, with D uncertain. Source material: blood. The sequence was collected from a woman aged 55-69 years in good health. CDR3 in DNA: TGTGCCAGCAGCCCGCCCGGCCGAGGAAGCACCGGGGAGCTGTTTTTT. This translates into CASSPPGRGSTGELFF. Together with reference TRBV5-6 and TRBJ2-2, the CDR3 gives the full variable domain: DAGVTQSPTHLIKTRGQQVTLRCSPKSGHDTVSWYQQALGQGPQFIFQYYEEEERQRGNFPDRFSGHQFPNYSSELNVNALLLGDSALYLCASSPPGRGSTGELFFGEGSRLTVL.